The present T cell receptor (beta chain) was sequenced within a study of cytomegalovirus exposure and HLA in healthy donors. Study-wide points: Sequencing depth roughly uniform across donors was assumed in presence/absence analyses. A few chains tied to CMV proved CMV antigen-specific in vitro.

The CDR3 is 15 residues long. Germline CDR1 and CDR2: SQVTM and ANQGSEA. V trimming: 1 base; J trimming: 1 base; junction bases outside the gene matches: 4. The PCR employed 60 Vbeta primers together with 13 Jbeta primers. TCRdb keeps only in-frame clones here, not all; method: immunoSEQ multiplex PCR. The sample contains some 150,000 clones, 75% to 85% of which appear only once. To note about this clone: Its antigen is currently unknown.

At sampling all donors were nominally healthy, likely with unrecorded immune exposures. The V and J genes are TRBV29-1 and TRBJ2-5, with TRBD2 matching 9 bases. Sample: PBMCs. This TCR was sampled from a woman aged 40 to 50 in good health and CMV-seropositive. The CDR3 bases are TGCAGCGTTGAAGTGGCTAGCGGGGTCCAAGAGACCCAGTACTTC. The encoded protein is CSVEVASGVQETQYF.